This T cell receptor (beta chain) was profiled in a study of technical replicates of blood from several donors. Data came from immunoSEQ multiplex PCR; TCRdb stores just in-frame clones and leaves some out. The sample carries 75,000 to 95,000 clones, approximately 90% recorded once. V gave up 2 bases and J gave up 8 bases; unmatched junction bases: 6. Germline lookup yields CDR1 MNHEY and CDR2 SVGAGI. This CDR3 spans 14 amino acids. The specimen was T cells isolated from PBMCs. This rearrangement joins TRBV6-5 to TRBJ1-2; 9 bases are a match to TRBD1. The receptor was isolated from a human donor in good health. The CDR3 bases are TGTGCCAGCAGTTACGGGACAGGGTTGTACGGCTACACCTTC. It is translated as CASSYGTGLYGYTF.